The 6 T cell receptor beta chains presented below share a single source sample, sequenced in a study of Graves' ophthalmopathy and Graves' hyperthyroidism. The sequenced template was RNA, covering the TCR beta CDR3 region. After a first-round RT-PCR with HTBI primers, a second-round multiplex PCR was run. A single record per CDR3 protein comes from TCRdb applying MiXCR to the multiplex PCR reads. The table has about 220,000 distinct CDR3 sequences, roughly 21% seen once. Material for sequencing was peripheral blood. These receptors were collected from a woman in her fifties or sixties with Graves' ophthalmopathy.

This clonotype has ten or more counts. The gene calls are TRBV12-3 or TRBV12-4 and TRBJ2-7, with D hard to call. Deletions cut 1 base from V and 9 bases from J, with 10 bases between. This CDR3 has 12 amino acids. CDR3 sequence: CASSLEGIGQYF. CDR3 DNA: TGTGCCAGCAGTTTAGAAGGAATCGGGCAGTACTTC.

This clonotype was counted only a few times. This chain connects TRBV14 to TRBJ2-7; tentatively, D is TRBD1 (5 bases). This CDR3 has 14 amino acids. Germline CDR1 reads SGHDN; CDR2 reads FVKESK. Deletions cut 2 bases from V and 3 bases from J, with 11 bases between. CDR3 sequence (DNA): TGTGCCAGCAGCCAATCGACAGTTTTCTACGAGCAGTACTTC. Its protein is CASSQSTVFYEQYF.

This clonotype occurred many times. The CDR3 nucleotides read TGCGCCAGCAGCCAAGTCACAGGGGGCACTGAAGCTTTCTTT. Translated: CASSQVTGGTEAFF. The genes are TRBV4-1 and TRBJ1-1; TRBD1 matches at 8 bases. Germline V CDR1 and CDR2: MGHRA, YSYEKL. The CDR3 loop spans 14 amino acids. After removal of 1 base from V and 4 bases from J, the junction contained 2 bases not matched to a gene.

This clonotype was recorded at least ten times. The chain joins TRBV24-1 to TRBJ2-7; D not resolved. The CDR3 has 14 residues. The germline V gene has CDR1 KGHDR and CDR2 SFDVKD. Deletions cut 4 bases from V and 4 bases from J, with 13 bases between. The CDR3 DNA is TGTGCCACCAGTGACGCCAGGAACGCGTACGAGCAGTACTTC. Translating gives CATSDARNAYEQYF.

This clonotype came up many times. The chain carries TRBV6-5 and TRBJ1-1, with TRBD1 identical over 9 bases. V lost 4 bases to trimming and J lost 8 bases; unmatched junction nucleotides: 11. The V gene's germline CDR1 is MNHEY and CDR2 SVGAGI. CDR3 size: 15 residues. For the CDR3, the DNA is TGTGCCAGCAGTTCTCACGGGACAGGGACGAAAGAAGCTTTCTTT. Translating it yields CASSSHGTGTKEAFF.

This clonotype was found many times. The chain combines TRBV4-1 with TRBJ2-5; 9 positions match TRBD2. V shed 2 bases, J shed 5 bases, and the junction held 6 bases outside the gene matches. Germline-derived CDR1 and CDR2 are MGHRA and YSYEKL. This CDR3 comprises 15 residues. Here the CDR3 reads CASSQPWTSDETQYF. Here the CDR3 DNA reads TGCGCCAGCAGCCAACCTTGGACTAGCGATGAGACCCAGTACTTC.